The 18 T cell receptor beta chains in this list originate from one sample, sequenced in a study of brain T cells in children with intractable seizures. Produced via immunoSEQ multiplex PCR; TCRdb's table is partial and in-frame only. The sample includes about 64,000 clones, roughly 95% of them seen just once. The material was peripheral blood, obtained at surgery. The receptor set was obtained from a boy younger than two with focal cortical dysplasia and intractable seizures.

This chain joins TRBV5-4 and TRBJ1-4; TRBD1 matches at 9 bases. The CDR3 contains 15 residues. The V gene's germline CDR1 is SGHNT and CDR2 YYREEE (reference sequence). V gave up 3 bases and J gave up 2 bases; unmatched junction bases: 2. The CDR3, as DNA: TGTGCCAGCAGCTACGGGACAGGGACTAATGAAAAACTGTTTTTT. Amino acid sequence: CASSYGTGTNEKLFF.

The chain has TRBV4-3 and TRBJ2-1, with 8 bases lining up with TRBD2. CDR1 LGHNA and CDR2 YSLEER come from the germline V gene. This CDR3 has 17 amino acids. Trimming cost V 0 bases and J 5 bases; bases outside gene matches: 9. CDR3 sequence reads: CASSQDGQREPHNEQFF. The CDR3 DNA sequence: TGCGCCAGCAGCCAAGATGGCCAGCGGGAGCCCCACAATGAGCAGTTCTTC.

The rearrangement uses TRBV5-5 and TRBJ2-7; unclear D gene. This CDR3 has 13 amino acids. Per germline, CDR1 SGHKS and CDR2 YYEKEE (reference sequence). V dropped 4 bases and J dropped 0 bases, with 8 bases sitting between them. In DNA form, the CDR3 reads TGTGCCAGCAGCCTGACAAGCTCCTACGAGCAGTACTTC. It codes for CASSLTSSYEQYF.

The V gene is TRBV5-1, the J gene TRBJ1-6; no definite D call. CDR1 and CDR2 (germline): SGHRS, YFSETQ. The CDR3 totals 16 residues. Trimming cost V 1 base and J 0 bases, with 8 bases left between them. The CDR3 protein is CASSLFRSSYNSPLHF. CDR3 sequence (DNA): TGCGCCAGCAGCTTGTTCCGGAGCTCCTATAATTCACCCCTCCACTTT.

This sequence joins TRBV6-5 and TRBJ1-2; D might be TRBD1 (5 bases). The CDR3 sequence is 13 residues long. Trimming took off 8 bases at V and 4 bases at J, with 14 bases between the two ends. Germline lookup yields CDR1 MNHEY and CDR2 SVGAGI. The CDR3 coding sequence is TGTGCCAGCGATTTTGGGACTAGCTATGGCTACACCTTC. Its protein is CASDFGTSYGYTF.

The J gene is TRBJ1-4, the V gene TRBV5-1; TRBD1 might be the D (6 bases). Trimming removed 0 bases at V and 0 bases at J, with 6 bases between. Germline loops: CDR1 SGHRS, CDR2 YFSETQ. The CDR3 has 15 residues. CDR3 nucleotides: TGCGCCAGCAGCTTGGGGACAGCAACTAATGAAAAACTGTTTTTT. Encoded protein: CASSLGTATNEKLFF.

The chain employs TRBV28 and TRBJ1-2; 7 bases align to TRBD1. V trimming: 4 bases; J trimming: 9 bases; junction bases outside the gene matches: 14. The CDR3 extends over 15 amino acids. The germline V gene encodes CDR1 MDHEN and CDR2 SYDVKM. In DNA, the CDR3 is TGTGCCAGCAGTTCCCCGGACAGGACTTCAGCGCGCTACACCTTC. It specifies CASSSPDRTSARYTF.

This clone has only one observation. V usage is TRBV28 and J usage is TRBJ1-2; a weak D match, TRBD1 (5 bases). CDR3 length equals 12 residues. The germline CDR1 and CDR2 sequences are MDHEN and SYDVKM. V lost 6 bases, J lost 4 bases, and 9 bases lay in between. CDR3 sequence: CASRVGGYGYTF. The CDR3 coding sequence is TGTGCCAGCAGAGTGGGGGGCTATGGCTACACCTTC.

Comments on this clone: Here the CDR3 omits its conserved ending phenylalanine or tryptophan, so a read error is the likely source. The DNA is omitted, as the CDR3 cannot be located on it reliably, and the CDR3 follows TCRdb's listing. The V call is TRBV27, the J call TRBJ2-7. CDR1 and CDR2 from the germline V gene are MNHEY and SMNVEV (reference sequence). The CDR3 is 12 residues long, counting both termini. CDR3: CASTPNEHVEGT.

The rearrangement links TRBV7-3 to TRBJ2-3, with D uncertain. This CDR3 region has 14 residues. Germline loops: CDR1 SGHTA, CDR2 FQGTGA. Deletions cut 2 bases from V and 4 bases from J, with 10 bases between. The CDR3 loop reads CASSLSRSADTQYF. For the CDR3, the DNA is TGTGCCAGCAGCTTATCGCGGTCGGCAGATACGCAGTATTTT.

The chain recombines TRBV7-2 with TRBJ2-1; D is unclear. Per germline, CDR1 SGHTA and CDR2 FQGNSA. Trimming took off 1 base at V and 4 bases at J, with 8 bases between the two ends. This CDR3 comprises 14 residues. CDR3 loop: CASSLVGFYNEQFF. The DNA for the CDR3 is TGTGCCAGCAGCTTAGTTGGCTTTTACAATGAGCAGTTCTTC. Supplemented by reference TRBV7-2 and TRBJ2-1, the full variable domain reads GAGVSQSPSNKVTEKGKDVELRCDPISGHTALYWYRQSLGQGLEFLIYFQGNSAPDKSGLPSDRFSAERTGGSVSTLTIQRTQQEDSAVYLCASSLVGFYNEQFFGPGTRLTVL.

This clone was found a few times. Here the CDR3 DNA reads TGTGCCAGCAGTGAGGACGGCCAGGGGCGAACCGTCTATGGCTACACCTTC. Its translation: CASSEDGQGRTVYGYTF. The chain employs TRBV6-1 and TRBJ1-2, with D possibly matching TRBD1 (6 bases). Looked up from germline, CDR1 is MNHNS and CDR2 is SASEGT. Trimming took 3 bases from V and 4 from J, leaving 21 bases between them. This CDR3 spans 17 amino acids.

This clone was observed once. The genes are TRBV6-5 and TRBJ2-7; D is undetermined. V lost 6 bases, J lost 1 base, and 10 bases lay in between. Germline lookup yields CDR1 MNHEY and CDR2 SVGAGI. This CDR3 is 13 amino acids long. DNA of the CDR3: TGTGCCAGCAGCCCCGGATCATCCTACGAGCAGTACTTC. Translated, it gives CASSPGSSYEQYF.

The chain is built from TRBV12-3 or TRBV12-4 and TRBJ1-2; no definite D call. V was trimmed by 2 bases and J by 5 bases, leaving 9 bases between them. This CDR3 region has 13 residues. The CDR3 DNA reads as TGTGCCAGCAGTTTATGGCAGGCTTATGGCTACACCTTC. Translating gives CASSLWQAYGYTF.

The chain has TRBV4-2 and TRBJ2-5; 8 bases are shared with TRBD2. Germline CDR1 LGHNA, CDR2 YNFKEQ. With V trimmed by 3 bases and J by 2 bases, 11 bases remained unmatched. CDR3 length: 17 amino acids. CDR3 sequence reads: CASSQAQTSVLQETQYF. As DNA, the CDR3 is TGTGCCAGCAGCCAGGCTCAGACTAGCGTACTACAAGAGACCCAGTACTTC.

The rearrangement links TRBV14 to TRBJ2-1; the D gene is possibly TRBD2 (6 bases). In germline, CDR1 is SGHDN, CDR2 FVKESK. This CDR3 is 15 amino acids long. Trimming left V 7 bases short and J 5 bases short, with 18 bases between. Here the CDR3 reads CASNRRGERNNEQFF. The DNA of the CDR3 is TGTGCCAGCAATAGGCGGGGAGAGAGAAACAATGAGCAGTTCTTC.

The chain carries TRBV7-9 and TRBJ2-5; 8 nucleotides line up with TRBD2. After removal of 0 bases from V and 2 bases from J, the junction contained 2 bases not matched to a gene. The CDR3 totals 15 residues. CDR1 SEHNR and CDR2 FQNEAQ come from the germline V gene (reference sequence). The CDR3: CASSLASGGQETQYF. DNA of the CDR3: TGTGCCAGCAGCTTAGCGAGCGGGGGTCAAGAGACCCAGTACTTC.

The rearrangement joins TRBV5-4 to TRBJ2-7; 10 nucleotides line up with TRBD2. CDR1 is SGHNT, CDR2 YYREEE, per germline (reference sequence). Unmatched junction bases numbered 7, after V lost 5 bases and J lost 5 bases. This CDR3 spans 14 amino acids. The CDR3 bases are TGTGCCAGCAGTTTACAGCGGGGGGGTAACGAGCAGTACTTC. It yields the protein CASSLQRGGNEQYF.